This TCR beta chain was profiled in a study of OX40 agonist ivuxolimab in advanced cancers. Regarding the study in general: Ivuxolimab was a fully human IgG2 agonistic monoclonal antibody targeting the costimulatory receptor OX40 (CD134). Intravenous ivuxolimab was administered to patients every 2 weeks at six dose levels: 0.01, 0.1, 0.3, 1.5, 3 and 10 mg/kg. Of the approximately 50 patients in dose escalation, 19 had hepatocellular carcinoma, about 15 had melanoma, 9 had renal cell carcinoma and 9 had head and neck cancer. In the dose-escalation cohort, more than 80% of patients were male, and the mean age was around 60 years with a range of roughly 20 to 79. Patients were allowed to have had prior anti-PD-1, anti-PD-L1 or anti-CTLA-4 therapy, and 30% to 40% of the dose-escalation patients had previously received checkpoint inhibitors. Three dose-escalation patients achieved partial responses, one with hepatocellular carcinoma and two with cutaneous melanoma. The purpose of peripheral TCRbeta sequencing was to test whether ivuxolimab changed TCR sequence diversity and led to clonal T-cell expansion. The paper reports the monotherapy dose-escalation portion (N ≈ 52 patients) of the phase I ivuxolimab trial.

For sequencing of the TCRbeta CDR3 region, genomic DNA was extracted from the sorted cells. The immunoSEQ Assay was used to sequence the TCRbeta CDR3 regions. TCRdb stores this immuneACCESS table with in-frame sequences only. Part of the clones is absent; in the studies checked, under half of the shortfall reflects unresolved V genes, and no reason is known for the rest. The sample records 55,000 to 75,000 clones, 87% of which are singletons. The ten largest clones capture roughly 0.34% of the sample. Beyond this particular receptor, the publication reports: After ivuxolimab, CD8+ T cells had more expanded clones than CD4+ T cells on average. Low levels of normalized T-cell clonal expansion were also seen in some patients who did not respond. In the 0.1-3.0 mg/kg groups, partial responders were among the patients with the lowest normalized peripheral clonal expansion, particularly in CD8+ T cells. At doses of 0.1 to 3.0 mg/kg, clonal expansion of both CD4+ and CD8+ T cells in blood was seen between baseline and week 6. The antigen specificity of the clonally expanded peripheral T cells was not determined.

The trial excluded patients who had a history of autoimmune disease or were on systemic immunosuppression. In every dose cohort, peripheral blood was drawn for TCR sequencing at baseline, cycle 4 day 1, and cycle 7 day 1. The samples were taken from a phase I, first-in-human, multicenter, open-label dose-escalation trial of ivuxolimab. Adults with locally advanced or metastatic melanoma, renal cell, hepatocellular, or head and neck squamous cell carcinoma were enrolled in the trial. Before TCR sequencing, CD4+ and CD8+ T cells were separately sorted from peripheral blood. On this clone: Its specific antigen is unknown. Base-call qualities are not available, and no considerably larger clone is one nucleotide away.

The receptor was derived from an adult with an advanced solid tumor such as melanoma, head and neck, liver or kidney cancer. The sample was CD4+ or CD8+ T cells sorted from blood, taken in a trial of the OX40 agonist ivuxolimab.

The CDR3 region reads CAWSVLGGAGYTF. DNA sequence: TGTGCCTGGAGTGTACTAGGGGGAGCCGGCTACACCTTC. The chain couples TRBV30 to TRBJ1-2; TRBD1 might be the D gene, on 6 matching bases. CDR1 and CDR2 (GTSNPN, SVGIG) derive from the germline V gene (reference sequence). The CDR3 spans 13 residues, from the cysteine through the phenylalanine. Just the 39-base CDR3 DNA is kept, in frame starting at base 1. The junction shows trimming of 0 bases on V and 8 bases on J, plus 13 bases between the germline ends.